Listed below are T cell receptor beta chains from one sample, sequenced in a study of blood T cell repertoires in COVID-19. TCRdb's copy holds only in-frame clones and misses some; the assay was immunoSEQ multiplex PCR. The sample shows 60,000 to 85,000 clones, roughly nine tenths of them seen only once. The sequencing sample was made of peripheral blood. These TCRs come from a middle-aged man with acute or convalescent COVID-19. CDR3s include the opening cysteine and the closing phenylalanine or tryptophan. The D gene is left open where the match is weak. Rows may omit the clone size; those that give it use once, few, many or a size class.

TRBD1	TRBV28	TRBJ1-1	NA	CASTPGGIVAFF	TGTGCCAGCACCCCAGGGGGGATTGTGGCTTTCTTT
TRBD2	TRBV7-8	TRBJ2-1	NA	CASREGMGGSSYNEQFF	TGTGCCAGCAGAGAGGGCATGGGAGGGAGCTCCTACAATGAGCAGTTCTTC
NA	TRBV6-5	TRBJ2-5	NA	CASSSGLTGETQYF	TGTGCCAGCAGTTCTGGATTAACGGGAGAGACCCAGTACTTC
NA	TRBV19	TRBJ1-3	NA	CASSTRQDGNTIYF	TGTGCCAGTAGTACAAGACAGGACGGAAACACCATATATTTT
TRBD1	TRBV7-2	TRBJ1-5	NA	CASNLGQGSYQPQHF	TGTGCCAGCAACCTCGGACAGGGGTCATATCAGCCCCAGCATTTT
TRBD1	TRBV7-9	TRBJ1-1	NA	CASSLSQGEMTEAFF	TGTGCCAGCAGCTTGTCCCAGGGGGAGATGACTGAAGCTTTCTTT
NA	TRBV7-6	TRBJ1-5	NA	CASSSSPGGNQPQHF	TGTGCCAGCAGCTCCAGCCCCGGAGGGAATCAGCCCCAGCATTTT
TRBD1	TRBV19	TRBJ2-7	NA	CASSTGTGPSYEQYF	TGTGCCAGTAGTACCGGGACAGGGCCGTCCTACGAGCAGTACTTC
NA	TRBV18	TRBJ2-7	NA	CASSPRRQFSYEQYF	TGTGCCAGCTCACCAAGGAGACAGTTCTCCTACGAGCAGTACTTC
NA	TRBV18	TRBJ1-1	NA	CASSPIQGITEAFF	TGTGCCAGCTCACCTATCCAGGGGATCACTGAAGCTTTCTTT
TRBD2	TRBV5-1	TRBJ2-1	NA	CASSYGLGSDEQFF	TGCGCCAGCAGCTATGGACTAGGAAGCGATGAGCAGTTCTTC
NA	TRBV11-2	TRBJ1-3	few	CASSFYADSGNTIYF	TGTGCCAGCAGCTTCTACGCCGACTCTGGAAACACCATATATTTT
NA	TRBV29-1	TRBJ2-6	once	CSVEASSGANVLTF	TGCAGCGTTGAAGCCAGCTCTGGGGCCAACGTCCTGACTTTC
NA	TRBV15	TRBJ2-4	NA	CATSREGRQHTTNIQYF	TGTGCCACCAGCAGAGAAGGAAGACAGCACACAACAAACATTCAGTACTTC
TRBD1	TRBV9	TRBJ1-3	NA	CASSASDRALGGNTIYF	TGTGCCAGCAGCGCCTCAGACAGGGCCCTGGGGGGAAACACCATATATTTT
NA	TRBV7-8	TRBJ1-3	NA	CASSPRTGVSGNTIYF	TGTGCCAGCAGCCCTCGGACGGGGGTCTCTGGAAACACCATATATTTT
TRBD1	TRBV7-6	TRBJ2-5	NA	CASSLASTGGEETQYF	TGTGCCAGCAGCTTAGCGTCTACAGGGGGCGAGGAGACCCAGTACTTC
TRBD2	TRBV30	TRBJ2-1	NA	CAWSPFPPSGTSGSNSYNEQFF	TGTGCCTGGAGTCCCTTCCCACCGTCCGGGACTAGCGGGAGTAACTCCTACAATGAGCAGTTCTTC
NA	TRBV27	TRBJ2-5	once	CASSLVGSLEVAQYF	TGTGCCAGCAGTTTAGTTGGGAGCCTAGAAGTCGCCCAGTACTTC
NA	TRBV3-1/TRBV3-2	TRBJ1-5	NA	CASSHVEGTNVRGGSSNQPQHF	TGTGCCAGCAGCCACGTCGAAGGGACAAACGTCCGTGGGGGAAGTAGCAATCAGCCCCAGCATTTT